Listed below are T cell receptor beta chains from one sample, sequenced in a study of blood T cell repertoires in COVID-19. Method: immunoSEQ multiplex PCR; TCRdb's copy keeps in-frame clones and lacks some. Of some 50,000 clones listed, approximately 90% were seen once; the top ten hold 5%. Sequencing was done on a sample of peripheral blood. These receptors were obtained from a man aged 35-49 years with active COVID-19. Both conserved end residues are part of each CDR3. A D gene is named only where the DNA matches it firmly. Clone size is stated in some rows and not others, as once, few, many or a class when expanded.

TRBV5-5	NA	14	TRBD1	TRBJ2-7	TGTGCCAGCATCCGAGGGACAGGGGGCGGCGAGCAGTACTTC	CASIRGTGGGEQYF
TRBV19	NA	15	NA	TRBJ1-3	TGTGCCAGTAGTCGGGCGGGGGACTCTGGAAACACCATATATTTT	CASSRAGDSGNTIYF
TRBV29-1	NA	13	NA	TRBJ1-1	TGCAGCGTTGTGCCCAGGGTCGGCACTGAAGCTTTCTTT	CSVVPRVGTEAFF
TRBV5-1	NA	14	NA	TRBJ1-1	TGCGCCAGCAGCCCGCTGGGAGGGGACACTGAAGCTTTCTTT	CASSPLGGDTEAFF
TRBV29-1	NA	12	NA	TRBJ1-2	TGCAGCGTTCTGACAGAGCCGTATGGCTACACCTTC	CSVLTEPYGYTF
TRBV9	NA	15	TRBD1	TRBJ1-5	TGTGCCAGCAGCCCGAGAGGGACAGCTTATCAGCCCCAGCATTTT	CASSPRGTAYQPQHF
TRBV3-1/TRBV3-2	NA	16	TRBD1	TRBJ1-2	TGTGCCAGCAGCCCCCGGACAGGGTACCGCCACTATGGCTACACCTTC	CASSPRTGYRHYGYTF
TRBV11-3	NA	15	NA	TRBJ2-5	TGTGCCAGCAGCTTAGAGGGTAGCGGCCAAGAGACCCAGTACTTC	CASSLEGSGQETQYF
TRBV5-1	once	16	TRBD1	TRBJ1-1	TGCGCCAGCAGCGACCGGGACAGGGCAATGAACACTGAAGCTTTCTTT	CASSDRDRAMNTEAFF
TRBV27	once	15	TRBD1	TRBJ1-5	TGTGCCAGCAGTTCCACTGGACAGGAAAATCAGCCCCAGCATTTT	CASSSTGQENQPQHF
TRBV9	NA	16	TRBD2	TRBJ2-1	TGTGCCAGCAGCGTAGGGGGACTAGCGGGAGTTCGTGAGCAGTTCTTC	CASSVGGLAGVREQFF
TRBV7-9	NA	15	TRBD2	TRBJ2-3	TGTGCCAGCAGCACGGGGGGGGCCTATACAGATACGCAGTATTTT	CASSTGGAYTDTQYF
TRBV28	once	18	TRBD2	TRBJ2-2	TGTGCCAGCAGTCGCTTGGTGGTAGCGGGGAAGAACACCGGGGAGCTGTTTTTT	CASSRLVVAGKNTGELFF
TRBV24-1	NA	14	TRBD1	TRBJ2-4	TGTGCCACCAGATTGCCAGGGGGCACGGACATTCAGTACTTC	CATRLPGGTDIQYF
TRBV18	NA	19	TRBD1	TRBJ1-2	TGTGCCAGCTCACCACAGGGTACAGGGGGTGCCCCCCCTGCTAATGGCTACACCTTC	CASSPQGTGGAPPANGYTF
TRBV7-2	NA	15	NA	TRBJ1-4	TGTGCCAGCAGCCCTATGGGCCAGGATAATGAAAAACTGTTTTTT	CASSPMGQDNEKLFF
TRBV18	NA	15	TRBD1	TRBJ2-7	TGTGCCAGCTCCCCGAGGGGGCCCCCTGAGGACGAGCAGTACTTC	CASSPRGPPEDEQYF
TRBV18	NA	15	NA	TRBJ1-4	TGTGCCAGCTCACCAGGGGGCACTGGAACTGAAAAACTGTTTTTT	CASSPGGTGTEKLFF
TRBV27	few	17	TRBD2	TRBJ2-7	TGTGCCAGCAGTCCGACTGCCGGACTAGCGGGAGATCACGAGCAGTACTTC	CASSPTAGLAGDHEQYF
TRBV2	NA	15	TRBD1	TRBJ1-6	TGTGCCAGCACTCAAGGTGGGACAGGGAGTTCACCCCTCCACTTT	CASTQGGTGSSPLHF
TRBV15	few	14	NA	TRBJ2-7	TGTGCCACCAGCAGAGAAGGCAGGGTGGGAGAGCAGTACTTC	CATSREGRVGEQYF
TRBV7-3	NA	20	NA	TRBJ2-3	TGTGCCAGCAGCTTACTCCGGGGGACAGCCGATGGATCTAGCACAGATACGCAGTATTTT	CASSLLRGTADGSSTDTQYF
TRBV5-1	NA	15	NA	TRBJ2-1	TGCGCCAGCAGCTTGGGAACTAGCTCCTACAATGAGCAGTTCTTC	CASSLGTSSYNEQFF
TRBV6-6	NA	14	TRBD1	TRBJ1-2	TGTGCCAGCAGTGCATCGGACAGGGGGAGAGGCTACACCTTC	CASSASDRGRGYTF
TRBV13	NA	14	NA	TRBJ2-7	TGTGCCAGCAGCTTAGGGGGGGGCTCCTACGAGCAGTACTTC	CASSLGGGSYEQYF
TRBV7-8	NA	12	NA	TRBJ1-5	TGTGCCAGCAGCTTAGATCGGGGGCCCCAGCATTTT	CASSLDRGPQHF
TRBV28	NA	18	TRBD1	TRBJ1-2	TGTGCCAGCAGTCCCACCCCCCCCTCGGGACAGGGGGCGGATGGCTACACCTTC	CASSPTPPSGQGADGYTF
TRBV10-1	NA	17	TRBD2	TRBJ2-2	TGCGCCCCAGGGACTAGCGGGAGGGCCACGAACACCGGGGAGCTGTTTTTT	CAPGTSGRATNTGELFF
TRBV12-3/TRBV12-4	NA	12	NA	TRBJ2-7	TGTGCCAGCAGCTCCCGGTCCTACGAGCAGTACTTC	CASSSRSYEQYF
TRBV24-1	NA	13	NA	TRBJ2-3	TGTGCCACCAGTGCCCAAATCCGGGATACGCAGTATTTT	CATSAQIRDTQYF